The next 23 T cell receptor beta chains were all read from a single sample in a study of OX40 agonist ivuxolimab in advanced cancers. Data came from immunoSEQ multiplex PCR; TCRdb stores just in-frame clones and leaves some out. The sample has just under 100,000 clones; roughly 95% are singletons. Material: CD4+ or CD8+ T cells sorted from blood, obtained in a trial of the OX40 agonist ivuxolimab. The receptors come from an adult with an advanced solid tumor such as melanoma, head and neck, liver or kidney cancer.

This chain uses TRBV6-1 with TRBJ2-1, with 9 bases that match TRBD2. The CDR3 covers 14 residues. Germline V gene data show CDR1 as MNHNS and CDR2 as SASEGT. Trimming at V came to 5 bases and at J to 8 bases, leaving 7 bases not matched to a gene. The CDR3 DNA is TGTGCCAGCAGTCAAGGGACTAGCTGGGATGAGCAGTTCTTC. It codes for CASSQGTSWDEQFF.

V gene TRBV12-2 combines with J gene TRBJ2-7; no DNA check was done on the table's D call, TRBD1. TRBV12-2 represents a pseudogene. This CDR3 comprises 16 residues. In DNA, the CDR3 is TGTGCAAGTCGCTTAGCTCGGGCAAGGGGTCACTACGAGCAGTACTTC. Its translation: CASRLARARGHYEQYF.

The chain joins TRBV6-5 to TRBJ1-6, with 8 bases identical to TRBD1. The CDR3 is 14 residues long. The germline CDR1 and CDR2 sequences are MNHEY and SVGAGI. V lost 6 bases, J lost 8 bases, and 6 bases stayed unmatched. CDR3 sequence: CASSTDRGYSPLHF. The CDR3 DNA follows: TGTGCCAGCAGCACCGACAGGGGTTATTCACCCCTCCACTTT.

The V gene is TRBV6-5, the J gene TRBJ1-2; D may be TRBD1 (6 bases). Trimming took 2 bases from V and 2 from J, leaving 9 bases between them. This CDR3 comprises 14 residues. Germline values: CDR1 MNHEY, CDR2 SVGAGI. DNA for the CDR3: TGTGCCAGCAGTTACAGGCAGGGGAACTATGGCTACACCTTC. Its translation is CASSYRQGNYGYTF.

The chain has TRBV9 and TRBJ2-7; D might be TRBD2 (6 bases). The CDR3 covers 14 residues. Trimming removed 0 bases from V and 7 bases from J, with 14 bases in between. CDR1 is SGDLS and CDR2 is YYNGEE in the germline V gene. The CDR3 DNA reads as TGTGCCAGCAGCGTAGCTACAATTGGGGGGGAGCAGTACTTC. Its protein is CASSVATIGGEQYF. The full variable domain, completed using reference TRBV9 and TRBJ2-7, is DSGVTQTPKHLITATGQRVTLRCSPRSGDLSVYWYQQSLDQGLQFLIQYYNGEERAKGNILERFSAQQFPDLHSELNLSSLELGDSALYFCASSVATIGGEQYFGPGTRLTVT.

J is TRBJ1-1 and V is TRBV15; tentatively, D is TRBD1 (5 bases). With 3 bases removed from V and 3 bases from J, the gap between germline ends came to 14 bases. Germline CDR1 and CDR2: LNHNV and YYDKDF (reference sequence). The CDR3 is 15 amino acids. The CDR3 is CATSRYTGSDTEAFF. The CDR3, as DNA: TGTGCCACCAGCAGGTACACAGGATCCGACACTGAAGCTTTCTTT.

This chain connects TRBV7-3 to TRBJ2-2; D may be TRBD2 (6 bases). CDR1 and CDR2 from the germline V gene are SGHTA and FQGTGA. Trimming removed 5 bases at V and 2 bases at J, with 15 bases between. The CDR3 has 16 residues. The CDR3 is CASSPLGSGNTGELFF. DNA for the CDR3: TGTGCCAGCAGCCCCCTTGGTAGCGGTAACACCGGGGAGCTGTTTTTT. Based on the CDR3 plus reference TRBV7-3 and TRBJ2-2, the full variable domain is GAGVSQTPSNKVTEKGKYVELRCDPISGHTALYWYRQSLGQGPEFLIYFQGTGAADDSGLPNDRFFAVRPEGSVSTLKIQRTERGDSAVYLCASSPLGSGNTGELFFGEGSRLTVL.

The V and J genes are TRBV2 and TRBJ2-2; D call uncertain. V shed 4 bases and J shed 3 bases, with 3 bases lying between them. Germline CDR1 is SNHLY and CDR2 is FYNNEI. The CDR3 covers 12 residues. CDR3 in amino acids: CASSGDTGELFF. The CDR3 DNA sequence: TGTGCCAGCAGTGGGGACACCGGGGAGCTGTTTTTT.

The chain joins TRBV5-1 to TRBJ2-2; D might be TRBD2 (6 bases). Trimming pared 7 bases from V and 5 bases from J, leaving 15 bases between. From germline, CDR1 is SGHRS and CDR2 YFSETQ. This CDR3 has 14 residues. The DNA of the CDR3 is TGCGCCAGCTCAAATGACCGGGGGACCGGGGAGCTGTTTTTT. Its protein is CASSNDRGTGELFF.

CDR3: CATIAGGRDEQFF. The CDR3 DNA is TGTGCCACCATAGCGGGGGGGCGAGATGAGCAGTTCTTC. The rearrangement uses TRBV6-6 and TRBJ2-1; 11 nucleotides agree with TRBD2. The trim removed 10 bases at V and 8 bases at J, leaving 7 bases unmatched. CDR1 and CDR2 from the germline V gene are MNHNY and SVGAGI (reference sequence). This CDR3 has 13 residues.

The V call is TRBV27, the J call TRBJ2-6; D gene ambiguous. The CDR3 loop spans 17 amino acids. Germline CDR1 reads MNHEY; CDR2 reads SMNVEV (reference sequence). Trimming pared 6 bases from V and 3 bases from J, leaving 18 bases between. CDR3 loop: CASSYLLGPGGANVLTF. The CDR3 bases are TGTGCCAGCAGCTACCTCCTCGGCCCGGGTGGGGCCAACGTCCTGACTTTC. The whole variable domain, filled in from reference TRBV27 and TRBJ2-6, reads EAQVTQNPRYLITVTGKKLTVTCSQNMNHEYMSWYRQDPGLGLRQIYYSMNVEVTDKGDVPEGYKVSRKEKRNFPLILESPSPNQTSLYFCASSYLLGPGGANVLTFGAGSRLTVL.

This chain's CDR3 is CASSFAGAALPGTQYF. CDR3 DNA: TGTGCCAGCAGTTTCGCGGGAGCAGCCCTTCCAGGAACCCAGTACTTC. This chain connects TRBV27 to TRBJ2-5, with TRBD2 matching 7 bases. Germline CDR1 reads MNHEY; CDR2 reads SMNVEV (reference sequence). V shed 3 bases and J 8 bases; nucleotides not matched to a gene: 15. The CDR3 covers 16 residues.

The chain uses TRBV7-2 and TRBJ2-1, with 13 bases that match TRBD2. The germline CDR1 and CDR2 sequences are SGHTA and FQGNSA. V was clipped by 1 base and J by 3 bases; unmatched bases: 0. The CDR3 length is 16 residues. The CDR3 loop reads CASSLGLAGGYNEQFF. The CDR3 DNA is TGTGCCAGCAGCTTAGGACTAGCGGGAGGCTACAATGAGCAGTTCTTC.

This chain connects TRBV9 to TRBJ1-3; D gene ambiguous. This CDR3 comprises 17 residues. CDR1 is SGDLS, CDR2 YYNGEE, per germline. Trimming shortened V by 2 bases and J by 0 bases, and 15 bases separated the two germline ends. As DNA, the CDR3 is TGTGCCAGCAGCGTGGACCCAGACGGGCGCTCTGGAAACACCATATATTTT. Translated, it gives CASSVDPDGRSGNTIYF. Variable domain in full (rest from reference TRBV9 and TRBJ1-3): DSGVTQTPKHLITATGQRVTLRCSPRSGDLSVYWYQQSLDQGLQFLIQYYNGEERAKGNILERFSAQQFPDLHSELNLSSLELGDSALYFCASSVDPDGRSGNTIYFGEGSWLTVV.

V usage is TRBV7-3 and J usage is TRBJ2-1; tentatively, D is TRBD1 (6 bases). With 7 bases removed from V and 6 bases from J, the gap between germline ends came to 19 bases. In germline, CDR1 is SGHTA, CDR2 FQGTGA. This CDR3 contains 15 residues. The CDR3 reads CASTQSGHLRNEQFF. Written as DNA, the CDR3 is TGTGCCAGCACCCAGTCGGGACACCTACGCAATGAGCAGTTCTTC.

The chain carries TRBV29-1 and TRBJ2-7, with D perhaps TRBD1 (5 bases). The CDR3 totals 13 residues. Germline CDR1 reads SQVTM; CDR2 reads ANQGSEA. V was trimmed by 6 bases and J by 3 bases, leaving 15 bases between them. The CDR3 DNA reads TGCAGCGTGCAAGGCAGGGTCAGCTACGAGCAGTACTTC. Translating gives CSVQGRVSYEQYF.

V usage is TRBV2 and J usage is TRBJ2-7, with a possible D match to TRBD2 (5 bases). There are 13 residues in the CDR3. V was pared by 8 bases and J by 0 bases, with 11 bases between. Germline-derived CDR1 and CDR2 are SNHLY and FYNNEI. CDR3 nucleotides: TGTGCCAGCCTACTAGATAGCTCCTACGAGCAGTACTTC. It codes for CASLLDSSYEQYF.

The chain employs TRBV27 and TRBJ1-4, with D uncertain. CDR3 length equals 14 residues. The V gene lost 0 bases and the J gene lost 4 bases, with 6 bases spanning the gap. Germline CDR1 is MNHEY and CDR2 is SMNVEV (reference sequence). CDR3 region: CASSLSGYNEKLFF. CDR3 nucleotide sequence: TGTGCCAGCAGTTTATCGGGATATAATGAAAAACTGTTTTTT.

The V and J genes are TRBV7-3 and TRBJ1-6; D gene unclear. Germline lookup yields CDR1 SGHTA and CDR2 FQGTGA. V was clipped by 2 bases and J by 3 bases, with 14 bases between them. The CDR3 consists of 17 residues. DNA of the CDR3: TGTGCCAGCAGCTTAGTTCGGGCAGCAGTCTATAATTCACCCCTCCACTTT. This translates into CASSLVRAAVYNSPLHF.

Regarding this clone: The same CDR3 is also encoded by other DNA sequences in this sample. The chain joins TRBV5-1 to TRBJ2-3; 9 bases fit TRBD2. Losses at the gene ends were 0 bases for V and 4 bases for J; bases not matched to a gene: 3. There are 15 residues in the CDR3. The germline CDR1 and CDR2 sequences are SGHRS and YFSETQ. CDR3 coding DNA: TGCGCCAGCAGCTTGGGAGCGGGGGGTCCAGATACGCAGTATTTT. As protein: CASSLGAGGPDTQYF.

The chain recombines TRBV7-6 with TRBJ2-7; TRBD2 aligns across 11 bases. The length of the CDR3 is 15 residues. CDR1 and CDR2 (germline): SGHVS, FNYEAQ. Germline trimming cut 4 bases from V and 3 bases from J; bases unmatched to any gene: 5. CDR3: CASSSPTSGNYEQYF. The CDR3 DNA reads as TGTGCCAGCAGCTCACCGACTAGCGGGAACTACGAGCAGTACTTC.

J is TRBJ2-3 and V is TRBV7-6, with TRBD1 as a possible D gene (6 bases). Germline-derived CDR1 and CDR2 are SGHVS and FNYEAQ. Trimming removed 4 bases from V and 0 bases from J, with 14 bases in between. CDR3 length equals 16 residues. The CDR3 DNA follows: TGTGCCAGCAGCTCCGAGACAGGTGCTAGCACAGATACGCAGTATTTT. Translated, it gives CASSSETGASTDTQYF.

V gene TRBV9 combines with J gene TRBJ2-7, with 10 bases that match TRBD1. J was trimmed by 5 bases and V by 4 bases; bases with no gene match: 9. CDR1 and CDR2 from the germline V gene are SGDLS and YYNGEE. CDR3 size: 15 residues. The CDR3 spells CASSPRTGGHDEQYF. DNA of the CDR3: TGTGCCAGCAGCCCGCGGACAGGGGGACACGACGAGCAGTACTTC.